This T cell receptor beta chain was sequenced during a study of T-cell reconstitution after alpha-beta-depleted transplantation in children. General study points: Surviving recipient T cells and intrathymic progenitors accounted for some patients' high TCRbeta diversity at day 60.

A TCRbeta library incorporating unique molecular identifiers was prepared. TCRdb itself ran the PCR reads through MiXCR, one entry per CDR3 protein. The sample yields 600,000 or so distinct CDR3 sequences, about 23% seen once. Germline CDR1 and CDR2: DFQATT and SNEGSKA (reference sequence). The J segment lost 7 bases and the V segment lost 2 bases, leaving 8 bases of the junction unmatched. The CDR3 runs to 15 residues. A word on this clonotype: What it binds is not known.

The input for sequencing was PBMCs, mostly from graft donor cells, taken 360 days after TCRalphabeta/CD19-depleted stem cell transplant. The sequence derives from a boy under two years old who had a stem cell transplant for acute myeloid leukemia, so the T cells may come from the graft donor. The rearrangement joins TRBV20-1 to TRBJ1-6; 7 positions match TRBD1. The CDR3 bases are TGCAGTGCTAGACACCGACAGGGCTTCAATTCACCCCTCCACTTT. Translating gives CSARHRQGFNSPLHF.